One sample yielded the 32 T cell receptor beta chains listed below, sequenced in a study of shared clonotypes between healthy human individuals. Sequenced by immunoSEQ multiplex PCR; TCRdb stores in-frame clones only, minus some. The table includes 1,500,000 or so clones, roughly 96% detected once. Sequencing used naive CD4+ T cells sorted from blood. The subset: CD45RA+ positively selected. These receptors came from a man aged 30 to 39 in good health.

The chain combines TRBV5-1 with TRBJ1-5; D is unclear. The CDR3 is 14 amino acids. Deletions cut 4 bases from V and 0 bases from J, with 8 bases between. Germline CDR1 and CDR2: SGHRS and YFSETQ. The CDR3 coding sequence is TGCGCCAGCAGCGACACAGTTAGCAATCAGCCCCAGCATTTT. Translation gives CASSDTVSNQPQHF.

The CDR3 region has the DNA TGTGCCAGCAGTCGGACAGTTACGAACACCGGGGAGCTGTTTTTT. This encodes CASSRTVTNTGELFF. V gene TRBV6-6 combines with J gene TRBJ2-2; a possible D gene is TRBD1 (6 bases). This CDR3 is built from 15 residues. Germline CDR1 and CDR2: MNHNY and SVGAGI (reference sequence). V shed 5 bases and J shed 0 bases, with 10 bases lying between them.

The chain couples TRBV11-2 to TRBJ2-5, with D possibly matching TRBD2 (5 bases). V shed 2 bases and J shed 5 bases, with 18 bases lying between them. This CDR3 is 16 amino acids long. Germline assignment: CDR1 SGHAT and CDR2 FQNNGV. In DNA, the CDR3 is TGTGCCAGCAGCTTAAGCGACCTAGCCTATTCTGAGACCCAGTACTTC. This sequence encodes CASSLSDLAYSETQYF.

The V call is TRBV19, the J call TRBJ2-2; D call uncertain. Per germline, CDR1 LNHDA and CDR2 SQIVND (reference sequence). The CDR3 is made up of 16 amino acids. The V and J ends lost 9 bases and 2 bases respectively, with 19 bases between them. CDR3 sequence reads: CASRLLPDPNTGELFF. CDR3 DNA: TGTGCCAGCCGTCTTTTACCGGATCCTAACACCGGGGAGCTGTTTTTT. Combining the CDR3 with reference TRBV19 and TRBJ2-2 gives the whole variable domain DGGITQSPKYLFRKEGQNVTLSCEQNLNHDAMYWYRQDPGQGLRLIYYSQIVNDFQKGDIAEGYSVSREKKESFPLTVTSAQKNPTAFYLCASRLLPDPNTGELFFGEGSRLTVL.

The genes are TRBV19 and TRBJ2-7; no clear D gene. Between the trimmed V and J ends, which lost 8 bases and 5 bases, there was a span of 7 bases. The CDR3 covers 10 residues. CDR1 and CDR2 (germline): LNHDA, SQIVND (reference sequence). CDR3 loop: CASLVDEQYF. The CDR3 DNA reads as TGTGCCAGTCTCGTTGACGAGCAGTACTTC.

The V and J genes are TRBV15 and TRBJ2-7, with 7 bases that match TRBD2. CDR1 is LNHNV, CDR2 YYDKDF, per germline (reference sequence). The CDR3 is 13 residues long. V was clipped by 6 bases and J by 3 bases; unmatched bases: 5. The CDR3 loop reads CATRRDYLYEQYF. In DNA form, the CDR3 reads TGTGCCACCAGGAGGGACTACCTCTACGAGCAGTACTTC. Full variable domain (outside the CDR3, taken from reference TRBV15 and TRBJ2-7): DAMVIQNPRYQVTQFGKPVTLSCSQTLNHNVMYWYQQKSSQAPKLLFHYYDKDFNNEADTPDNFQSRRPNTSFCFLDIRSPGLGDTAMYLCATRRDYLYEQYFGPGTRLTVT.

CDR3 in amino acids: CATSRDLAKNIQYF. CDR3 nucleotide sequence: TGTGCCACCAGCAGAGACCTAGCCAAAAACATTCAGTACTTC. The V and J genes are TRBV15 and TRBJ2-4; D is ambiguous. Germline loops: CDR1 LNHNV, CDR2 YYDKDF (reference sequence). Deletions cut 0 bases from V and 0 bases from J, with 3 bases between. The CDR3 covers 14 residues.

This chain uses TRBV19 with TRBJ1-2, with a possible D match to TRBD1 (6 bases). Germline V gene sequence: CDR1 LNHDA, CDR2 SQIVND (reference sequence). Deletions cut 4 bases from V and 4 bases from J, with 13 bases between. The CDR3 spans 14 residues. The DNA of the CDR3 is TGTGCCAGTAGTAAGAACAGGGTTTCCTATGGCTACACCTTC. This translates into CASSKNRVSYGYTF.

The chain combines TRBV7-2 with TRBJ2-7; D is undetermined. The CDR3 consists of 15 residues. Between the trimmed V and J ends, which lost 6 bases and 7 bases, there was a span of 22 bases. The germline V gene encodes CDR1 SGHTA and CDR2 FQGNSA. Here the CDR3 reads CASRQEAFAWGEQYF. CDR3 sequence (DNA): TGTGCCAGCAGACAAGAGGCCTTCGCCTGGGGTGAGCAGTACTTC.

The V gene is TRBV7-2, the J gene TRBJ2-7, with 7 bases fitting TRBD2. This CDR3 has 15 amino acids. Germline V CDR1 and CDR2: SGHTA, FQGNSA. J gave up 4 bases and V 1 base, and 7 bases lay outside the gene matches. CDR3 in DNA: TGTGCCAGCAGCTTAGAAGGCGGGAGCAGTTACGAGCAGTACTTC. It specifies CASSLEGGSSYEQYF.

V is TRBV15 and J is TRBJ2-1, with TRBD2 identical over 12 bases. V was clipped by 1 base and J by 8 bases; unmatched bases: 3. The CDR3 extends over 15 amino acids. The V gene's germline CDR1 is LNHNV and CDR2 YYDKDF (reference sequence). CDR3: CATSRGLAGVDEQFF. In nucleotides, the CDR3 is TGTGCCACCAGCAGAGGACTAGCGGGAGTGGATGAGCAGTTCTTC.

The chain is built from TRBV6-5 and TRBJ2-5; D is unclear. The CDR3 spans 12 residues. CDR1 is MNHEY and CDR2 is SVGAGI in the germline V gene. Trimming left V 5 bases short and J 2 bases short, with 6 bases between. CDR3 coding DNA: TGTGCCAGCAGTCAGAGTCAAGAGACCCAGTACTTC. Protein product: CASSQSQETQYF.

This chain joins TRBV11-3 and TRBJ2-7; D not certain. This CDR3 spans 14 amino acids. The ends were cut back, 5 bases at V and 0 bases at J, with 11 bases in the middle. Germline V gene lookup returns CDR1 SGHNT and CDR2 YENEEA. The CDR3 bases are TGTGCCAGCAGCCCCCGGGCGAGCTCCTACGAGCAGTACTTC. This encodes CASSPRASSYEQYF.

In DNA form, the CDR3 reads TGTGCCAGCAGTGAGGCGGCTAGGGGTACCTACGAGCAGTACTTC. Translated, it gives CASSEAARGTYEQYF. The V gene is TRBV25-1, the J gene TRBJ2-7, with a weak D call TRBD1 (5 bases). Germline CDR1 and CDR2: MGHDK and SYGVNS. The CDR3 runs 15 residues. Trimming stripped 3 bases from V and 2 bases from J, with 14 bases between.

This clone is a singleton in its sample. This chain joins TRBV28 and TRBJ2-2; 9 bases agree with TRBD1. With 4 bases clipped from V and 6 bases from J, the junction kept 6 bases outside the gene matches. From germline, CDR1 is MDHEN and CDR2 SYDVKM. The CDR3 has 15 amino acids. The CDR3 protein is CASSSNRGPAGELFF. CDR3 DNA: TGTGCCAGCAGTTCCAACAGGGGGCCGGCCGGGGAGCTGTTTTTT.

The CDR3 reads CASSGLRREGRTGELFF. The DNA for the CDR3 is TGTGCCAGCAGCGGATTGAGGCGGGAGGGCCGTACCGGGGAGCTGTTTTTT. The chain couples TRBV11-2 to TRBJ2-2, with TRBD2 matching 9 bases. This CDR3 contains 17 residues. CDR1 and CDR2 from the germline V gene are SGHAT and FQNNGV. V was clipped by 5 bases and J by 5 bases; unmatched bases: 12.

The V gene is TRBV7-9, the J gene TRBJ2-5; TRBD1 might be the D (6 bases). CDR1 is SEHNR, CDR2 FQNEAQ, per germline (reference sequence). V dropped 10 bases and J dropped 2 bases, with 11 bases sitting between them. The length of the CDR3 is 12 residues. Written as DNA, the CDR3 is TGTGCCACCAAAGGACAGCAAGAGACCCAGTACTTC. Translated: CATKGQQETQYF.

The V and J genes are TRBV4-1 and TRBJ2-5; TRBD2 matches at 14 bases. The V segment lost 5 bases and the J segment 4 bases; nucleotides outside the gene matches: 6. The CDR3 is 16 amino acids. Germline values: CDR1 MGHRA, CDR2 YSYEKL. CDR3 sequence: CASSGTGTSGRETQYF. The CDR3 coding sequence is TGCGCCAGCAGCGGAACCGGGACTAGCGGGAGAGAGACCCAGTACTTC.

Of note for this clone: This specimen includes other DNA sequences encoding the same CDR3. The chain is built from TRBV2 and TRBJ2-1; no clear D gene. Deletions cut 3 bases from V and 7 bases from J, with 4 bases between. The CDR3 extends over 11 amino acids. Germline V gene lookup returns CDR1 SNHLY and CDR2 FYNNEI. The CDR3 reads CASSEGNEQFF. In DNA, the CDR3 is TGTGCCAGCAGTGAGGGTAATGAGCAGTTCTTC.

With regard to this clone: This sample also contains other DNA sequences that code for the same CDR3. The rearrangement uses TRBV5-1 and TRBJ2-3; tentative D call: TRBD2 (6 bases). Trimming stripped 2 bases from V and 0 bases from J, with 10 bases between. The CDR3 is 15 amino acids. Germline V gene lookup returns CDR1 SGHRS and CDR2 YFSETQ. The chain's CDR3 is CASSLAGVSTDTQYF. Written as DNA, the CDR3 is TGCGCCAGCAGCTTAGCGGGCGTTAGCACAGATACGCAGTATTTT.

The V call is TRBV4-2, the J call TRBJ1-4; D is unresolved. V lost 1 base to trimming and J lost 8 bases, with 8 bases between them. CDR3 length: 13 residues. In germline, CDR1 is LGHNA, CDR2 YNFKEQ. The CDR3 DNA sequence: TGTGCCAGCAGCCAAGGCCTTGGCGAAAAACTGTTTTTT. Translating it yields CASSQGLGEKLFF.

The genes are TRBV5-1 and TRBJ2-1; tentatively, D is TRBD1 (6 bases). CDR3 size: 16 residues. The germline gives CDR1 SGHRS, CDR2 YFSETQ. V was clipped by 3 bases and J by 6 bases, with 19 bases between them. The CDR3 DNA reads as TGCGCCAGCAGCTGGGTACAGGGTTGGACGACCAATGAGCAGTTCTTC. Its translation is CASSWVQGWTTNEQFF.

The chain uses TRBV6-6 and TRBJ1-5; 8 positions match TRBD1. V was pared by 6 bases and J by 2 bases, with 9 bases of the junction left unmatched. The CDR3 consists of 16 residues. Germline lookup yields CDR1 MNHNY and CDR2 SVGAGI (reference sequence). The CDR3 DNA reads as TGTGCCAGCAGGATGACAGGGGTCATACGCAATCAGCCCCAGCATTTT. The encoded protein is CASRMTGVIRNQPQHF.

This clone was seen once. The chain joins TRBV29-1 to TRBJ2-7; TRBD1 aligns across 9 bases. Germline lookup yields CDR1 SQVTM and CDR2 ANQGSEA. V lost 4 bases, J lost 4 bases, and 8 bases stayed unmatched. The CDR3 covers 14 residues. The CDR3 region is CSVGTGTGRYEQYF. As DNA, the CDR3 is TGCAGCGTTGGGACCGGGACAGGGAGGTACGAGCAGTACTTC.

Points on this clone: Other DNA sequences in this specimen translate into the identical CDR3. The DNA of the CDR3 is TGCGCCAGCAGCTTGGTGGGGGCCGGGGAGCTGTTTTTT. Protein sequence: CASSLVGAGELFF. The V gene is TRBV5-1, the J gene TRBJ2-2, with D perhaps assigned TRBD1 or TRBD2 (5 bases each). This CDR3 is 13 amino acids long. The V end lost 0 bases, the J end lost 6 bases, and 6 bases lay between the germline ends. The germline V gene encodes CDR1 SGHRS and CDR2 YFSETQ. Using reference TRBV5-1 and TRBJ2-2 for the parts outside the CDR3, the full variable domain is KAGVTQTPRYLIKTRGQQVTLSCSPISGHRSVSWYQQTPGQGLQFLFEYFSETQRNKGNFPGRFSGRQFSNSRSEMNVSTLELGDSALYLCASSLVGAGELFFGEGSRLTVL.

The genes are TRBV19 and TRBJ1-1; D is uncertain. Trimming shortened V by 5 bases and J by 8 bases, and 12 bases separated the two germline ends. The germline gives CDR1 LNHDA, CDR2 SQIVND (reference sequence). CDR3 size: 12 residues. For the CDR3, the DNA is TGTGCCAGTAGTGCTACAGCATTCGAAGCTTTCTTT. Its protein is CASSATAFEAFF.

The V and J genes are TRBV28 and TRBJ1-5; 11 bases match TRBD1. Losses at the gene ends were 3 bases for V and 3 bases for J; bases not matched to a gene: 1. The CDR3 consists of 15 residues. The germline gives CDR1 MDHEN, CDR2 SYDVKM. As DNA, the CDR3 is TGTGCCAGCAGTTTGGGACAGGGGGTCAATCAGCCCCAGCATTTT. Translated: CASSLGQGVNQPQHF.

This clone was seen a handful of times. The V gene is TRBV21-1, the J gene TRBJ1-1; TRBD1, the table's D call, was not compared with the DNA. TRBV21-1 constitutes a pseudogene. The CDR3 covers 16 residues. CDR3 DNA sequence: TGTGCCAGCAGCAAAGGGGAGACAGGATACAACACTGAAGCTTTCTTT. Protein: CASSKGETGYNTEAFF.

The gene calls are TRBV7-9 and TRBJ1-3, with D hard to call. Germline-derived CDR1 and CDR2 are SEHNR and FQNEAQ (reference sequence). CDR3 length: 16 residues. V shed 3 bases and J shed 0 bases, with 12 bases lying between them. Here the CDR3 reads CASSFFVQSSGNTIYF. The CDR3 DNA reads as TGTGCCAGCAGCTTCTTTGTACAGAGCTCTGGAAACACCATATATTTT.

As to this clone: A much larger clone lies a single base off, so this may be a read error. This chain links TRBV11-2 with TRBJ2-5, with D uncertain. Germline V lookup: CDR1 SGHAT, CDR2 FQNNGV. The CDR3 is 15 residues long. Trimming removed 5 bases at V and 4 bases at J, with 17 bases between. CDR3 amino acids: CASSHISRRRETQYF. Written as DNA, the CDR3 is TGTGCCAGCAGCCATATTTCCAGGCGGAGAGAGACCCAGTACTTC.

The rearrangement uses TRBV28 and TRBJ2-6; tentatively, D is TRBD1 (7 bases). This CDR3 has 16 amino acids. V lost 6 bases and J 1 base, leaving 13 bases between the germline ends. Germline V gene sequence: CDR1 MDHEN, CDR2 SYDVKM. The CDR3 DNA is TGTGCCAGCAGAGTACAGGGGACTTCTGGGGCCAACGTCCTGACTTTC. This codes for CASRVQGTSGANVLTF.

This chain links TRBV5-1 with TRBJ1-1; D perhaps matches TRBD1 (6 bases). Germline values: CDR1 SGHRS, CDR2 YFSETQ. V lost 3 bases and J lost 1, with 10 bases in between. The CDR3 contains 14 residues. CDR3 amino acids: CASSSTGQNTEAFF. Here the CDR3 DNA reads TGCGCCAGCAGCTCAACAGGGCAGAACACTGAAGCTTTCTTT. The whole variable domain, remainder taken from reference TRBV5-1 and TRBJ1-1, is KAGVTQTPRYLIKTRGQQVTLSCSPISGHRSVSWYQQTPGQGLQFLFEYFSETQRNKGNFPGRFSGRQFSNSRSEMNVSTLELGDSALYLCASSSTGQNTEAFFGQGTRLTVV.